These T cell receptor beta chains were read from a single sample in a study of molecular identifiers for immune sequencing clone quantification. Each CDR3 protein gets one entry after TCRdb re-called the PCR reads with MiXCR. The data contain about 640,000 distinct CDR3 sequences, 15% to 20% of them singletons. Input material: naive CD8+ T cells from blood, with Jurkat cell RNA spiked in. The receptors derive from a human donor in good health. Some libraries in this study had Jurkat cell RNA spiked in. The conserved cysteine and the conserved F or W are not part of the CDR3 here. The order of the fields is CDR3 protein, V gene, clone size, J gene, D gene. D genes are given only for firm matches. Clone size is given for some rows only: seen once, a few or many times, or a class if the clone is expanded.

AWSLTAGANVLT | TRBV30 | many | TRBJ2-6 | NA
ASSYPATRPGVGLGAREQY | TRBV6-2/TRBV6-3 | few | TRBJ2-7 | NA
ASSFAGQGWTEAF | TRBV27 | many | TRBJ1-1 | NA
ASSFSNSNQPQH | TRBV7-2 | many | TRBJ1-5 | NA
ASSQGAGFSYEQY | TRBV19 | few | TRBJ2-7 | NA
SVEGAGTADTQY | TRBV29-1 | few | TRBJ2-3 | NA
ASSDRVGGTEAF | TRBV6-5 | many | TRBJ1-1 | TRBD1
ASSLVLGIGTEAF | TRBV5-4 | many | TRBJ1-1 | NA
ASSLTLSSGRGNEQF | TRBV7-6 | NA | TRBJ2-1 | TRBD2
ASSQAVLGTGSINTEAF | TRBV4-3 | few | TRBJ1-1 | TRBD1
ASSFLTGGNEQF | TRBV27 | many | TRBJ2-1 | TRBD1
ASSSPWSDTQY | TRBV10-2 | many | TRBJ2-3 | NA
ASSTGGAINQPQH | TRBV7-9 | many | TRBJ1-5 | NA
ASSSGQNQETQY | TRBV5-8 | many | TRBJ2-5 | TRBD1
ASSQVGGAETQY | TRBV4-1 | few | TRBJ2-5 | TRBD2
AISESSGGQIIDTQY | TRBV10-3 | many | TRBJ2-3 | TRBD2
ASSPTGISGNTIY | TRBV6-5 | many | TRBJ1-3 | TRBD1
ASSASGVRDTQY | TRBV9 | few | TRBJ2-3 | NA
ASSSLFLGNTIY | TRBV7-9 | NA | TRBJ1-3 | NA
ASSLQRHLNTEAF | TRBV5-1 | many | TRBJ1-1 | NA